This T cell receptor beta chain is drawn from a study of blood T cell repertoires in COVID-19. Study in general: Sites in the United States, Italy and Spain provided acute and convalescent COVID-19 samples. Sources were T cells, B-cell-depleted T cells, or PBMCs; the material itself was cDNA or gDNA.

The V segment lost 6 bases and the J segment 5 bases; nucleotides outside the gene matches: 12. This CDR3 spans 15 amino acids. Germline values: CDR1 MNHEY, CDR2 SVGAGI. Per the authors' pipeline: The authors estimated nucleated cell counts from reference gene primer amplification. The protocol was immunoSEQ multiplex PCR, while the TCRdb copy is restricted to in-frame clones and leaves out a portion. V, J and clone size are those of that table, while D and trimming were read from the DNA. Here the sample spans more than 25,000 clones, around 63% being singletons. This clone was recorded once. Sequencing was performed on peripheral blood. The chain carries TRBV6-5 and TRBJ2-5; 7 nucleotides line up with TRBD2. The source is a human donor in a cohort sampled during active COVID-19. CDR3 in amino acids: CASSPLLREKETQYF. The CDR3 DNA sequence: TGTGCCAGCAGCCCCCTCCTGCGGGAGAAGGAGACCCAGTACTTC.